The T cell receptor (beta chain) under discussion was sequenced for a study of T cells in localized non-small cell lung cancer. Method: immunoSEQ multiplex PCR; TCRdb's copy keeps in-frame clones and lacks some. This table has about 59,000 clones, around 90% appearing once. In germline, CDR1 is SEHNR, CDR2 FQNEAQ (reference sequence). The CDR3 runs 13 residues. V was cut by 5 bases and J by 2 bases, with 10 bases left in between. The source material was peripheral blood, sampled before any cancer treatment. The clonotype was recovered from a woman aged 35 to 69 with stage I lung adenocarcinoma. The chain combines TRBV7-9 with TRBJ2-7; no definite D call. The CDR3 DNA sequence: TGTGCCAGCAGCCCCGGTTCTACCTACGAGCAGTACTTC. Translation gives CASSPGSTYEQYF. The complete variable domain, with remaining parts taken from reference TRBV7-9 and TRBJ2-7, reads DTGVSQNPRHKITKRGQNVTFRCDPISEHNRLYWYRQTLGQGPEFLTYFQNEAQLEKSRLLSDRFSAERPKGSFSTLEIQRTEQGDSAMYLCASSPGSTYEQYFGPGTRLTVT.